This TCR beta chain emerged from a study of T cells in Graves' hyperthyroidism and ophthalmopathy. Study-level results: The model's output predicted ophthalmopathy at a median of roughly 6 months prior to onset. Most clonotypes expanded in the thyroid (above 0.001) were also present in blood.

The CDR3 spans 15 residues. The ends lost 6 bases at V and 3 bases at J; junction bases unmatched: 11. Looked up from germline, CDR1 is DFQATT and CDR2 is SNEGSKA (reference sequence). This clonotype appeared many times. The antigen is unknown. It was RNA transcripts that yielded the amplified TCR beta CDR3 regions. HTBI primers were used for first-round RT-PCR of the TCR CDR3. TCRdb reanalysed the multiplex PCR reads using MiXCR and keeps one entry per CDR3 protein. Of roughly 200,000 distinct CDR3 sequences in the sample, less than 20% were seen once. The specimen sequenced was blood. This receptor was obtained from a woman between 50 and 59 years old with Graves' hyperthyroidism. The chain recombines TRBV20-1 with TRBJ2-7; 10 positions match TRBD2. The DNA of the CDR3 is TGCAGTGCCTCCTCGCTAGCGGGAGTTTACTACGAGCAGTACTTC. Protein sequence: CSASSLAGVYYEQYF.